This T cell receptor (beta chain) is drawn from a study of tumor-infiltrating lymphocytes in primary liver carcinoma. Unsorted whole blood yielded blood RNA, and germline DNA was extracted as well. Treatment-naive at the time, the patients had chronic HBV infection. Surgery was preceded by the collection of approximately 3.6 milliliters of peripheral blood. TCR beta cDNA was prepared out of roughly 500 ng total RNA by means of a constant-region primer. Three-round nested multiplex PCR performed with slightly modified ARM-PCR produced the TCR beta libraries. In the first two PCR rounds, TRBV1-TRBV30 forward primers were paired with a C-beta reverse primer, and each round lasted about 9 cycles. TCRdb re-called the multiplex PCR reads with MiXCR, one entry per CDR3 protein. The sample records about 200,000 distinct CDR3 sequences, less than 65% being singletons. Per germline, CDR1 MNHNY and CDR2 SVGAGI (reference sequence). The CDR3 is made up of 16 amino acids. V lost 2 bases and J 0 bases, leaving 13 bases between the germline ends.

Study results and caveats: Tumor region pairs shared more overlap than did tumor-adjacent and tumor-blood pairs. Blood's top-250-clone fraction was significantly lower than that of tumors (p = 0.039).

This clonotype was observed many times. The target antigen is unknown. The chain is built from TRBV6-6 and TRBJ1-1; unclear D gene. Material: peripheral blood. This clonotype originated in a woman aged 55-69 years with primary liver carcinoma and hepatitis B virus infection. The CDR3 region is CASSYPAGSLNTEAFF. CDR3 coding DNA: TGTGCCAGCAGTTACCCTGCCGGGAGTCTGAACACTGAAGCTTTCTTT.